This T cell receptor (beta chain) was captured by sequencing in a study of CD8 T cells in Susac syndrome. V shed 0 bases, J shed 5 bases, and the junction held 5 bases outside the gene matches. CDR3 length: 16 amino acids. The germline V gene encodes CDR1 LNHNV and CDR2 YYDKDF (reference sequence). Overall study results and limits: The study conceded that its TCR sequencing and HLA analysis involved relatively few individuals.

With respect to this clonotype: What it recognizes is unknown.

RNA was extracted with the RNeasy kit, and a quantity of 0.5 to 1 ug was reverse transcribed using random hexamers. The method of amplification for TCR beta CDR3 was immunoSEQ multiplex PCR, covering 54 Vbeta and 13 Jbeta. In TCRdb, the immunoSEQ multiplex PCR reads were re-called with MiXCR into one record per CDR3 protein. The sample holds 75,000 to 95,000 distinct CDR3 sequences, 85% to 95% seen once. Sequenced input: CD8+ T cells from PBMCs. The receptor was isolated from a human donor with Susac syndrome. This chain connects TRBV15 to TRBJ2-7; 12 bases fit TRBD2. This CDR3 is CATSREMTSGSHEQYF. The CDR3 coding sequence is TGTGCCACCAGCAGAGAAATGACTAGCGGGAGCCACGAGCAGTACTTC.